The rows below give T cell receptor beta chains drawn from one sample of a study of blood T cell repertoires in COVID-19. Data came from immunoSEQ multiplex PCR; TCRdb stores just in-frame clones and leaves some out. This table has over 200,000 clones, just under 90% appearing once. The sequenced sample consisted of PBMCs or T cells enriched from blood (not recorded which). These receptors were collected from a man younger than 45 who had recovered from COVID-19. CDR3s include the opening cysteine and the closing phenylalanine or tryptophan. The order of the fields is D gene, J gene, clone size, V gene, CDR3 DNA, CDR3 protein. A D gene is named only where the DNA matches it firmly. The listing skips clone size in some rows; elsewhere it reads once, few, many or a size class.

TRBD2 | TRBJ2-7 | NA | TRBV5-1 | TGCGCCAGCAGCTTGGGAGGGCTAGCGGGAGATCGGGAGCAGTACTTC | CASSLGGLAGDREQYF
TRBD1 | TRBJ2-6 | once | TRBV7-9 | TGTGCCAGCAGCTTAAAAGGGGACAGGACCTCTGGGGCCAACGTCCTGACTTTC | CASSLKGDRTSGANVLTF
NA | TRBJ2-1 | NA | TRBV18 | TGTGCCAGCTCACCACCCGAAGGGGACAATGAGCAGTTCTTC | CASSPPEGDNEQFF
NA | TRBJ1-3 | NA | TRBV9 | TGTGCCAGCAGCGTAGTAGGAGAGGCCGAGATATATTTT | CASSVVGEAEIYF
NA | TRBJ2-7 | NA | TRBV5-1 | TGCGCCAGCAGTGTGGCGGTCCTGAACGAGCAGTACTTC | CASSVAVLNEQYF
NA | TRBJ1-2 | NA | TRBV10-2 | TGCGCCAGCAGTGAGTCACGGGGCTACACCTTC | CASSESRGYTF
NA | TRBJ2-5 | NA | TRBV6-2/TRBV6-3 | TGTGCCAGCAGTCTCACTTCCCGGGACACCGAAGAGACCCAGTACTTC | CASSLTSRDTEETQYF
TRBD2 | TRBJ2-6 | NA | TRBV30 | TGTGCCTGGACCGTGGGAGGGGTCAACGTCCTGACTTTC | CAWTVGGVNVLTF
TRBD1 | TRBJ2-7 | NA | TRBV2 | TGTGCCAGCACCGGACAGGGACTCGCCTACGAGCAGTACTTC | CASTGQGLAYEQYF
NA | TRBJ1-1 | once | TRBV12-3/TRBV12-4 | TGTGCCAGCAGAAAGATCGGGGGCACTGAAGCTTTCTTT | CASRKIGGTEAFF
NA | TRBJ1-5 | NA | TRBV6-6 | TGTGCCCACGGGGTTCGCAATCAGCCCCAGCATTTT | CAHGVRNQPQHF
NA | TRBJ2-4 | NA | TRBV21-1 | TGTGCCAGCAGCAAAGAAGACAGGGTAGGAGCCAAAAACATTCAGTACTTC | CASSKEDRVGAKNIQYF
TRBD1 | TRBJ1-2 | NA | TRBV6-5 | TGTGCCAGCAGTTATTCAGACAGGGTATTTTTCTATGGCTACACCTTC | CASSYSDRVFFYGYTF
TRBD2 | TRBJ2-1 | NA | TRBV24-1 | TGTGCCACCAGTGACCCCGTGACTAGCGGGAGCACCCTAAGCTCCTACAATGAGCAGTTCTTC | CATSDPVTSGSTLSSYNEQFF
NA | TRBJ1-5 | NA | TRBV15 | TGTGCCACCAGCAGAGGACAGCCACCTAATCAGCCCCAGCATTTT | CATSRGQPPNQPQHF
NA | TRBJ2-5 | NA | TRBV27 | TGTGCCAGCAGTTTAAGACTGCAAGAGACCCAGTACTTC | CASSLRLQETQYF
TRBD1 | TRBJ2-1 | NA | TRBV7-6 | TGTGCCAGCAGCTTAGTACCACAGGGGGTGGGCGAGCAGTTCTTC | CASSLVPQGVGEQFF
NA | TRBJ1-3 | NA | TRBV9 | TGTGCCAGCAGCCCCCTCAGGGGCGGTGGAAACACCATATATTTT | CASSPLRGGGNTIYF
NA | TRBJ1-5 | NA | TRBV19 | TGTGCCAGTAGTCAGGAGGTGGGCAATCAGCCCCAGCATTTT | CASSQEVGNQPQHF
NA | TRBJ2-7 | NA | TRBV28 | TGTGCCAGCAGTTTTTCGGTTACCTACGAGCAGTACTTC | CASSFSVTYEQYF
NA | TRBJ1-6 | NA | TRBV3-1/TRBV3-2 | TGTGCCAGCAGCCGTGGGAGCTCCTATAATTCACCCCTCCACTTT | CASSRGSSYNSPLHF
NA | TRBJ1-2 | NA | TRBV30 | TGTGCCTGGAGTTCGGGGGGCCCGGTCGATGGCTACACCTTC | CAWSSGGPVDGYTF
NA | TRBJ2-2 | NA | TRBV30 | TGTGCCTGGAGGAACGTCCCGGCTCGAGGCACCGGGGAGCTGTTTTTT | CAWRNVPARGTGELFF
NA | TRBJ1-2 | once | TRBV27 | TGTGCCAGCAGTCCGCCACCCGGGGGGCGCAACTATGGCTACACCTTC | CASSPPPGGRNYGYTF
NA | TRBJ2-2 | once | TRBV5-5 | TGTGCCAGCAGCTTATATGTACAGGAACTAGGGGAGCTGTTTTTT | CASSLYVQELGELFF
TRBD1 | TRBJ2-2 | NA | TRBV19 | TGTGCCAGTAGTGCCCCGGGACAGGGGGCCGGCGGGGAGCTGTTTTTT | CASSAPGQGAGGELFF
TRBD2 | TRBJ2-1 | NA | TRBV25-1 | TGTGCCAGCAGTGATGCGGGGGTTCGTTCGCGGGGCAACGATGAGCAGTTCTTC | CASSDAGVRSRGNDEQFF
TRBD2 | TRBJ2-1 | NA | TRBV30 | TGTGCGCTACTAGCGGGAGGGCATAATGAGCAGTTCTTC | CALLAGGHNEQFF
NA | TRBJ1-1 | NA | TRBV2 | TGTGCCAGCAACAGGGAATGGGTGAACACTGAAGCTTTCTTT | CASNREWVNTEAFF
NA | TRBJ2-2 | NA | TRBV2 | TGTGCCAGCAGTGGTAGGGGGAATCTGAACACCGGGGAGCTGTTTTTT | CASSGRGNLNTGELFF
NA | TRBJ1-6 | NA | TRBV18 | TGTGCCAGCTCAGCTTCGGCAGGGGTCCTTAATTCACCCCTCCACTTT | CASSASAGVLNSPLHF
TRBD1 | TRBJ1-1 | few | TRBV19 | TGTGCCAGTAGTATATCGACAGGGCGGACTGAAGCTTTCTTT | CASSISTGRTEAFF
NA | TRBJ1-5 | NA | TRBV6-5 | TGTGCCAGCAGTCTTCAGGGTAATCAGCCCCAGCATTTT | CASSLQGNQPQHF
TRBD2 | TRBJ2-7 | NA | TRBV6-5 | TGTGCCAGCAGGAAGAACCACCGGGGGGGCTACGAGCAGTACTTC | CASRKNHRGGYEQYF
NA | TRBJ2-1 | NA | TRBV6-5 | TGTGCCAGCCAGGGGATGAATTCCTACAATGAGCAGTTCTTC | CASQGMNSYNEQFF
NA | TRBJ1-3 | few | TRBV19 | TGTGCCAGTAGTAGTTCCAGGGTTGGAAACACCATATATTTT | CASSSSRVGNTIYF
TRBD2 | TRBJ2-1 | few | TRBV30 | TGTGCCTGGACCTCCCTCCGAGGGACTAAAACCTACAATGAGCAGTTCTTC | CAWTSLRGTKTYNEQFF
TRBD1 | TRBJ2-3 | NA | TRBV28 | TGTGCCAGCAGTAATGGAGGACAGGGGGTCTCAGATACGCAGTATTTT | CASSNGGQGVSDTQYF
NA | TRBJ1-2 | NA | TRBV10-2 | TGCGCCAGTTTAGCCAGGGCCAACTATGGCTACACCTTC | CASLARANYGYTF
TRBD1 | TRBJ2-7 | NA | TRBV18 | TGTGCCAGCTCACCACGAAGGGCAGGGGGCGACGAGCAGTACTTC | CASSPRRAGGDEQYF
NA | TRBJ1-5 | once | TRBV28 | TGTGCCAGCAGTTTGGCCAGGGTTCAGCCCCAGCATTTT | CASSLARVQPQHF
NA | TRBJ2-3 | NA | TRBV7-2 | TGTGCCAGCAGCTTTGGTACAGGGTCAGATACGCAGTATTTT | CASSFGTGSDTQYF
TRBD1 | TRBJ1-1 | NA | TRBV19 | TGTGCCAGTAGTTCACTGGCCGAACAGGGGGGACATTTCACTGAAGCTTTCTTT | CASSSLAEQGGHFTEAFF
TRBD1 | TRBJ1-2 | NA | TRBV27 | TGTGCCAGCTCGCCGGGACAGGGCCTGGCAATGGGAAGATATGGCTACACCTTC | CASSPGQGLAMGRYGYTF
NA | TRBJ2-1 | NA | TRBV13 | TGTGCCAGCAGCTTACCCGACAGCTACAATGAGCAGTTCTTC | CASSLPDSYNEQFF
NA | TRBJ2-1 | NA | TRBV3-1/TRBV3-2 | TGTGCCAGCAGCCAAGTTTCGAGTGGTTTCAATGAGCAGTTCTTC | CASSQVSSGFNEQFF
TRBD2 | TRBJ2-2 | NA | TRBV6-7 | TGTGCCAGCAGGGGGGGTTTACTAGCGCCAAGGAACACCGGGGAGCTGTTTTTT | CASRGGLLAPRNTGELFF
TRBD2 | TRBJ2-5 | NA | TRBV5-4 | TGTGCCAGCAGCCCGGGCGGGACTACCCAAGAGACCCAGTACTTC | CASSPGGTTQETQYF